These 5 T cell receptor beta chains were sequenced from one sample in a study of blood T cells in healthy people across ages. Primers used in a second PCR of roughly 7 to 12 cycles were a sample-barcoded 5' primer and a J-beta primer mix. TCRdb processed the 5' RACE reads anew with MiXCR; each CDR3 protein has one entry. The sample comprises a few hundred thousand distinct CDR3 sequences, approximately 51% of which are singletons, and 45% to 65% rests with the top ten. Material: blood. Receptors were obtained from a man aged 55-75 years in good health.

The rearrangement joins TRBV5-1 to TRBJ2-7; 7 nucleotides agree with TRBD2. Germline loops: CDR1 SGHRS, CDR2 YFSETQ. V shed 2 bases and J 4 bases; nucleotides not matched to a gene: 15. The CDR3 is 17 amino acids. The CDR3 here is CASSFGLLAIGQYEQYF. DNA of the CDR3: TGCGCCAGCAGCTTCGGGCTACTAGCGATCGGCCAGTACGAGCAGTACTTC.

This chain uses TRBV2 with TRBJ2-3; TRBD2 agrees at 9 bases. The CDR3 length is 15 residues. Germline CDR1 and CDR2: SNHLY and FYNNEI. The V gene end was trimmed by 4 bases and the J gene end by 4 bases; junction bases not matched to a gene: 6. The CDR3 bases are TGTGCCAGCAGTGTCTTTAGCGGGAGCGCAGATACGCAGTATTTT. This gives the protein CASSVFSGSADTQYF.

This chain links TRBV27 with TRBJ2-3; D might be TRBD1 (6 bases). The CDR3 totals 15 residues. The germline V gene has CDR1 MNHEY and CDR2 SMNVEV (reference sequence). Trimming removed 6 bases at V and 3 bases at J, with 16 bases between. CDR3 nucleotide sequence: TGTGCCAGCAGCCGACAGGCCTCCATTACAGATACGCAGTATTTT. This encodes CASSRQASITDTQYF.

There are a few counts of this clonotype. This sequence joins TRBV5-1 and TRBJ2-7, with D unclear. CDR1 is SGHRS and CDR2 is YFSETQ in the germline V gene. The CDR3 is 14 amino acids. Trimming took off 5 bases at V and 3 bases at J, with 15 bases between the two ends. Here the CDR3 DNA reads TGCGCCAGCAGACGACCAGAGGTAAACTACGAGCAGTACTTC. It is translated as CASRRPEVNYEQYF.

The gene calls are TRBV7-2 and TRBJ2-7; D may be TRBD1 or TRBD2 (5 bases each). Trimming stripped 5 bases from V and 7 bases from J, with 21 bases between. The CDR3 covers 15 residues. Looked up from germline, CDR1 is SGHTA and CDR2 is FQGNSA. This CDR3 is CASSQDSGTLREQYF. CDR3 coding DNA: TGTGCCAGCAGCCAAGACAGTGGGACCTTGAGGGAGCAGTACTTC.